This is a list of T cell receptor beta chains from one sample in a study of radiotherapy plus CTLA-4 blockade in lung cancer. TCRdb's copy holds only in-frame clones and misses some; the assay was immunoSEQ multiplex PCR. Here the sample spans 90,000 to 100,000 clones, approximately 72% being singletons. This sample comprised peripheral blood, obtained from a patient treated with radiotherapy plus ipilimumab. These receptors all come from a human donor with non-small cell lung cancer who had a partial response to radiotherapy plus ipilimumab. Some clones in this sample may be carry-over from other donors' samples. CDR3s include the opening cysteine and the closing phenylalanine or tryptophan. A D gene is named only where the DNA matches it firmly. Only some rows state a clone size, as once, few, many or a class for expanded clones.

j_call d_call clone_size v_call cdr3_aa cdr3_nt
TRBJ1-1 TRBD1 - TRBV4-2 CASSQVQGGTEAFF TGTGCCAGCAGCCAAGTACAGGGGGGGACTGAAGCTTTCTTT
TRBJ1-4 - - TRBV18 CASSRGGTNEKLFF TGTGCCAGCTCCCGGGGTGGCACTAATGAAAAACTGTTTTTT
TRBJ2-5 TRBD2 - TRBV6-1 CASLSGSETQYF TGTGCCAGCTTAAGCGGGAGTGAGACCCAGTACTTC
TRBJ1-6 TRBD1 - TRBV7-2 CASSFGGGGSPLHF TGTGCCAGCAGCTTTGGAGGGGGCGGTTCACCCCTCCACTTT
TRBJ1-4 TRBD1 few TRBV6-1 CASSVQGAFEKLFF TGTGCCAGCAGTGTCCAGGGGGCCTTTGAAAAACTGTTTTTT
TRBJ2-5 TRBD2 few TRBV7-6 CASSTTSEQETQYF TGTGCCAGCAGCACCACTAGCGAGCAAGAGACCCAGTACTTC
TRBJ1-4 TRBD1 - TRBV6-5 CASSRQGQPNEKLFF TGTGCCAGCAGTCGACAGGGACAGCCTAATGAAAAACTGTTTTTT
TRBJ1-1 - - TRBV2 CASSPRSRGTEAFF TGTGCCAGCAGTCCCCGATCAAGGGGAACTGAAGCTTTCTTT
TRBJ1-2 - - TRBV6-5 CASTGSNWGYTF TGTGCCAGCACGGGGTCCAACTGGGGCTACACCTTC
TRBJ2-5 TRBD2 - TRBV7-7 CASSLWLSGGEETQYF TGTGCCAGCAGCTTATGGTTAAGCGGGGGGGAAGAGACCCAGTACTTC
TRBJ2-7 - - TRBV19 CASSIPGHRATYEQYF TGTGCCAGTAGTATCCCGGGACACAGGGCAACCTACGAGCAGTACTTC
TRBJ2-1 - - TRBV15 CATSNAGNLYEQFF TGTGCCACCAGCAACGCGGGCAATCTTTATGAGCAGTTCTTC
TRBJ2-5 TRBD2 - TRBV7-9 CASSLAGGPTETQYF TGTGCCAGCAGCTTAGCGGGAGGGCCGACAGAGACCCAGTACTTC
TRBJ2-2 TRBD2 - TRBV10-2 CASNVAGGPTGELFF TGCGCCAGCAACGTAGCGGGAGGGCCCACCGGGGAGCTGTTTTTT
TRBJ2-7 - - TRBV11-2 CASSSTGLSYEQYF TGTGCCAGCAGCTCGACAGGTCTCTCCTACGAGCAGTACTTC
TRBJ2-5 TRBD1 - TRBV18 CASSPQGQGRETQYF TGTGCCAGCTCACCCCAAGGACAGGGTCGAGAGACCCAGTACTTC
TRBJ2-2 - - TRBV5-1 CASSSSTGELFF TGCGCCAGCAGCTCGAGTACCGGGGAGCTGTTTTTT
TRBJ2-7 TRBD1 - TRBV11-3 CASSLGAGGTYEQYF TGTGCCAGCAGCTTAGGGGCAGGGGGCACCTACGAGCAGTACTTC
TRBJ2-3 TRBD1 - TRBV29-1 CSVEDGGQGTDTQYF TGCAGCGTTGAAGATGGCGGACAGGGAACAGATACGCAGTATTTT
TRBJ2-3 - - TRBV29-1 CSADGGAEDTQYF TGCAGCGCCGATGGGGGGGCGGAAGATACGCAGTATTTT
TRBJ1-4 - - TRBV6-1 CASSEPGAGANEKLFF TGTGCCAGCAGTGAACCGGGGGCGGGAGCTAATGAAAAACTGTTTTTT
TRBJ2-7 TRBD2 - TRBV13 CASRGRDSYEQYF TGTGCCAGCAGAGGGAGGGATTCCTACGAGCAGTACTTC
TRBJ1-2 - - TRBV28 CASSQRPAGYTF TGTGCCAGCAGTCAGCGTCCTGCGGGCTACACCTTC
TRBJ2-3 - few TRBV5-4 CASSLAGADTQYF TGTGCCAGCAGCTTGGCCGGGGCAGATACGCAGTATTTT
TRBJ1-1 TRBD1 - TRBV20-1 CSAIGQGEAFF TGCAGTGCTATCGGACAGGGAGAAGCTTTCTTT
TRBJ2-1 TRBD2 - TRBV14 CASSQPQGLAVLLSYNEQFF TGTGCCAGCAGCCAACCACAGGGACTAGCGGTTCTCCTCTCCTACAATGAGCAGTTCTTC
TRBJ1-1 - once TRBV29-1 CSVSQTRGAEAFF TGCAGCGTTTCGCAGACCCGCGGTGCTGAAGCTTTCTTT
TRBJ2-1 TRBD2 - TRBV5-1 CASSWGLAGDNEQFF TGCGCCAGCAGCTGGGGACTAGCGGGAGACAATGAGCAGTTCTTC